The 8 T cell receptor beta chains below come from one sample, sequenced in a study of T-cell memory formation after mild COVID-19. Each CDR3 protein is one row after TCRdb ran MiXCR on the 5' RACE reads. Altogether just under 550,000 distinct CDR3 sequences are present, 20% being singletons, with the ten largest covering under 15%. The material sequenced was PBMCs or a T cell subset sorted from them (not recorded which). These receptors were taken from an adult woman who had mild COVID-19 (a few samples of this study predate the infection). Cell type and time point are not known.

This rearrangement joins TRBV12-3 or TRBV12-4 to TRBJ1-1; 9 positions agree with TRBD1. The V gene end was trimmed by 6 bases and the J gene end by 7 bases; junction bases not matched to a gene: 9. The CDR3 is 14 residues long. DNA for the CDR3: TGTGCCAGCAGCTGGGGACAGGGTAGGGTTGAAGCTTTCTTT. Translating gives CASSWGQGRVEAFF.

The chain employs TRBV4-1 and TRBJ1-1; weak D call: TRBD1 (6 bases). The germline CDR1 and CDR2 sequences are MGHRA and YSYEKL. V dropped 4 bases and J dropped 0 bases, with 9 bases sitting between them. The CDR3 loop spans 14 amino acids. DNA for the CDR3: TGCGCCAGCAGCCTGAAGGGGGTGAACACTGAAGCTTTCTTT. Translated: CASSLKGVNTEAFF.

The rearrangement links TRBV20-1 to TRBJ2-7; 10 nucleotides align to TRBD2. V lost 1 base and J lost 2; bases outside the gene matches: 5. Germline-derived CDR1 and CDR2 are DFQATT and SNEGSKA (reference sequence). CDR3 length: 15 amino acids. The CDR3: CSARGSLAGAYEQYF. In nucleotides, the CDR3 is TGCAGTGCTAGAGGGAGTCTAGCGGGAGCCTACGAGCAGTACTTC.

The V call is TRBV7-9, the J call TRBJ1-1; no clear D gene. Germline CDR1 reads SEHNR; CDR2 reads FQNEAQ (reference sequence). V dropped 7 bases and J dropped 8 bases, with 11 bases sitting between them. CDR3 size: 11 residues. The CDR3 DNA is TGTGCCAGCATCAACAGCATCGAAGCTTTCTTT. It is translated as CASINSIEAFF.

The genes are TRBV12-3 or TRBV12-4 and TRBJ1-4; D remains ambiguous. V dropped 6 bases and J dropped 2 bases, with 16 bases sitting between them. The CDR3 runs to 16 residues. The CDR3, as DNA: TGTGCCAGCAGCCCCTCCATATTTGGGACTAATGAAAAACTGTTTTTT. Translated, it gives CASSPSIFGTNEKLFF.

This clonotype was seen repeatedly, ten times or more. The rearrangement links TRBV7-9 to TRBJ1-2; 7 bases map to TRBD1. This CDR3 has 13 amino acids. CDR1 SEHNR and CDR2 FQNEAQ come from the germline V gene (reference sequence). Unmatched junction bases numbered 2, after V lost 0 bases and J lost 7 bases. In DNA form, the CDR3 reads TGTGCCAGCAGCTTAGCAGGGGGCAGTGGCTACACCTTC. It is translated as CASSLAGGSGYTF.

This chain connects TRBV10-3 to TRBJ2-7; unclear D gene. V was trimmed by 1 base and J by 5 bases, leaving 15 bases between them. Germline V lookup: CDR1 ENHRY, CDR2 SYGVKD. The CDR3 extends over 15 amino acids. CDR3 nucleotide sequence: TGTGCCATCAGTGAGTTGTCAGGCGCGGCTAACGAGCAGTACTTC. This sequence encodes CAISELSGAANEQYF.

The chain links TRBV24-1 to TRBJ1-2; TRBD1 aligns across 9 bases. The CDR3 is 15 amino acids. Germline loops: CDR1 KGHDR, CDR2 SFDVKD. Trimming took 3 bases from V and 8 from J; bases not matched to a gene: 9. The chain's CDR3 is CATSDPKGQGIGYTF. The CDR3 DNA follows: TGTGCCACCAGTGATCCAAAGGGACAGGGAATAGGCTACACCTTC.